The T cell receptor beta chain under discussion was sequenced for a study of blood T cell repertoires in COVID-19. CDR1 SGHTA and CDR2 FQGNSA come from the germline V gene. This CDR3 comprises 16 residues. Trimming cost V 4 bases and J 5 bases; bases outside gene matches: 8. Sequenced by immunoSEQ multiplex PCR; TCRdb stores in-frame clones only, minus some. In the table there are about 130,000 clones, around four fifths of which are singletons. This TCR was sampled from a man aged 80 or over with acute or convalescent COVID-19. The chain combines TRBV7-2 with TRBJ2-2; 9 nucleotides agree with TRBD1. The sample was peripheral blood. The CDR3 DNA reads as TGTGCCAGCAGCTCCCGGGACAGGGTGTTTACCGGGGAGCTGTTTTTT. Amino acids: CASSSRDRVFTGELFF.